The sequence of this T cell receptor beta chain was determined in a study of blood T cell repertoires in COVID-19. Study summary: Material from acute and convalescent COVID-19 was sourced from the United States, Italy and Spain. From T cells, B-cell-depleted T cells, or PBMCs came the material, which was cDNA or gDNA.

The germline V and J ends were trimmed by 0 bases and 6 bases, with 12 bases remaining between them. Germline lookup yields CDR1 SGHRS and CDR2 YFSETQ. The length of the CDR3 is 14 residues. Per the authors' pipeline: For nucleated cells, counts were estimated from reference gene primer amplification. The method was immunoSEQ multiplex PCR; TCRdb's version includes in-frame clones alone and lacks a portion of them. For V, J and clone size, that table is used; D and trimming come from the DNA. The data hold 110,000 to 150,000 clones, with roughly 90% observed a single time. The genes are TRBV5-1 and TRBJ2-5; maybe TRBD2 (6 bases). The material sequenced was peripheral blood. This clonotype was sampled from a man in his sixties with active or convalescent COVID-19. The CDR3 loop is CASSLDGEEKTQYF. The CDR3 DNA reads TGCGCCAGCAGCTTGGATGGGGAGGAGAAGACCCAGTACTTC.